The present T cell receptor beta chain was sequenced within a study of immune evolution from preneoplasia to lung adenocarcinoma. With respect to this clone: Its specificity is unknown.

Profiled with immunoSEQ multiplex PCR; TCRdb holds only in-frame clones, not every one. The sample yields about 7,500 clones, around 82% seen once. Findings and caveats of the study: Top clone share appeared to fall from AAH through AIS, MIA, adenocarcinoma.

The germline V gene encodes CDR1 MDHEN and CDR2 SYDVKM. V was shortened by 5 bases and J by 7 bases, with 16 bases between the two germline ends. This CDR3 spans 14 amino acids. The receptor was isolated from a person older than 75 with lung adenocarcinoma. Sequenced: FFPE minimally invasive lung adenocarcinoma tissue. The J gene is TRBJ2-3, the V gene TRBV28; D gene uncertain. The CDR3, as DNA: TGTGCCAGCAGTCGCCCGACTCCCGGCCATACGCAGTATTTT. Its protein is CASSRPTPGHTQYF.